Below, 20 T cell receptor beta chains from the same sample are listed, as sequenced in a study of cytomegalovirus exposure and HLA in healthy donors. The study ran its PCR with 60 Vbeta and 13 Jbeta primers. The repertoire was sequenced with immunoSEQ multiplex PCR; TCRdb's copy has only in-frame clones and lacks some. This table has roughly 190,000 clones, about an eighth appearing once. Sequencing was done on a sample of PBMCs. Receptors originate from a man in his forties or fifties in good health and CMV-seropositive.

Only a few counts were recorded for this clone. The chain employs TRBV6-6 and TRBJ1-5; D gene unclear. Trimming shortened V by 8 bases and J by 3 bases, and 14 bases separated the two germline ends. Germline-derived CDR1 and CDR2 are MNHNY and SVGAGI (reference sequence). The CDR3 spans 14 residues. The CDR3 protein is CASLGRTINQPQHF. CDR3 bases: TGTGCCAGCTTGGGCAGGACTATCAATCAGCCCCAGCATTTT.

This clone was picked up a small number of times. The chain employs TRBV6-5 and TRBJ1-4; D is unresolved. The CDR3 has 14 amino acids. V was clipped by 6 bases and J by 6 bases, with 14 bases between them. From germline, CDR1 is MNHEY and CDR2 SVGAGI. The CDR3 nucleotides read TGTGCCAGCAGGAAACAGAGCATTGATGAAAAACTGTTTTTT. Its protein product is CASRKQSIDEKLFF.

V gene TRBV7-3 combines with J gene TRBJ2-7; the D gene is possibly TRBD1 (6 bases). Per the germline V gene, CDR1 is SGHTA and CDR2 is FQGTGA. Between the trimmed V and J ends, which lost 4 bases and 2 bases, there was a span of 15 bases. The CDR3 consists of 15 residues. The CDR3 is CASSYSSGQPYEQYF. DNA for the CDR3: TGTGCCAGCAGCTATTCCTCGGGACAACCCTACGAGCAGTACTTC.

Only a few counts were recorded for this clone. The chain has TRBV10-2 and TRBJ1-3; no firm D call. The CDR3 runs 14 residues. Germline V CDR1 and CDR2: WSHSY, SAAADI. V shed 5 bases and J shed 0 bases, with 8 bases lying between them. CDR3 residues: CASSTSFSGNTIYF. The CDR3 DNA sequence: TGCGCCAGCAGTACTAGTTTCTCTGGAAACACCATATATTTT.

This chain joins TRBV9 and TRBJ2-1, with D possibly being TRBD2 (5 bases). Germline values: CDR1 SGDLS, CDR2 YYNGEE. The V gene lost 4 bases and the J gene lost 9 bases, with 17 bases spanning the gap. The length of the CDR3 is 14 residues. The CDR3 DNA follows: TGTGCCAGCAGCCCTGGGGTTAGCGTCGTTGAGCAGTTCTTC. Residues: CASSPGVSVVEQFF.

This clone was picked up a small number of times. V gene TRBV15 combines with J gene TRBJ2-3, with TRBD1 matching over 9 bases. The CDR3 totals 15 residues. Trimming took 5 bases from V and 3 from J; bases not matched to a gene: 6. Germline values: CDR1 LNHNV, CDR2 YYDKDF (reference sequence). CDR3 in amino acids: CATSGYRGRTDTQYF. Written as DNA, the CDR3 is TGTGCCACCAGCGGATACAGGGGGCGAACAGATACGCAGTATTTT.

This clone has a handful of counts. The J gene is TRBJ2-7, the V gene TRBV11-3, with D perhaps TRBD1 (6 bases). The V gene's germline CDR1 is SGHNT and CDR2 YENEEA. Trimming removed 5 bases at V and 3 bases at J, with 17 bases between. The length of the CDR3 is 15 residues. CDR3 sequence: CASSPGQTHHYEQYV. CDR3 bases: TGTGCCAGCAGCCCCGGACAGACTCACCACTACGAGCAGTACGTC.

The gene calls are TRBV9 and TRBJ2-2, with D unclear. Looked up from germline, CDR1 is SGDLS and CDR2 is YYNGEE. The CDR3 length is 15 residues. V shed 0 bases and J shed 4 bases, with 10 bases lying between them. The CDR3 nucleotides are TGTGCCAGCAGCGTAGCCGGGTTGGGCACCGGGGAGCTGTTTTTT. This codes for CASSVAGLGTGELFF.

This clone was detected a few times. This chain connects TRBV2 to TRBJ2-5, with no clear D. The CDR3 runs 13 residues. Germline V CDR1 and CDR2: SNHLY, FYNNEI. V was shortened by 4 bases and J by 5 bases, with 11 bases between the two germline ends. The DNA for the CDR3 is TGTGCCAGCAGTGGGGCCCAAAGGGAGACCCAGTACTTC. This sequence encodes CASSGAQRETQYF.

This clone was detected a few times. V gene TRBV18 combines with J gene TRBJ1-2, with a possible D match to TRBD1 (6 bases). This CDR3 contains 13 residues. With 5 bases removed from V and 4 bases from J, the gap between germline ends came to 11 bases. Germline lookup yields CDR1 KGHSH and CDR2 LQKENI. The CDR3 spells CASSSDRGYGYTF. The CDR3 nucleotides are TGTGCCAGCTCATCGGACAGAGGCTATGGCTACACCTTC.

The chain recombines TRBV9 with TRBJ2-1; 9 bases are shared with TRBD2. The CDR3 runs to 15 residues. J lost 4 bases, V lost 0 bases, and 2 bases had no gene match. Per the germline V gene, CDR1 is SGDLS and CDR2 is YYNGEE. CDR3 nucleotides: TGTGCCAGCAGCGTAGGAGCGGGGGGATACAATGAGCAGTTCTTC. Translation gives CASSVGAGGYNEQFF.

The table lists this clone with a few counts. The DNA for the CDR3 is TGTGCCAGCAGCTTTAGAGCAGGGGGGCTGAGGAATTCACCCCTCCACTTT. Amino acid sequence: CASSFRAGGLRNSPLHF. J is TRBJ1-6 and V is TRBV7-2, with 7 bases identical to TRBD1. The CDR3 is made up of 17 amino acids. CDR1 and CDR2 from the germline V gene are SGHTA and FQGNSA. V lost 3 bases, J lost 7 bases, and 12 bases stayed unmatched. The variable domain in full, with the rest retrieved from reference TRBV7-2 and TRBJ1-6, is GAGVSQSPSNKVTEKGKDVELRCDPISGHTALYWYRQSLGQGLEFLIYFQGNSAPDKSGLPSDRFSAERTGGSVSTLTIQRTQQEDSAVYLCASSFRAGGLRNSPLHFGNGTRLTVT.

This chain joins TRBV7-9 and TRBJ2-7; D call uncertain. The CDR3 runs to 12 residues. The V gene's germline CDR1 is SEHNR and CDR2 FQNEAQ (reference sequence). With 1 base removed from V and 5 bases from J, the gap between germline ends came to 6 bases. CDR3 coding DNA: TGTGCCAGCAGCTTAGGACACGACGAGCAGTACTTC. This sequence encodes CASSLGHDEQYF.

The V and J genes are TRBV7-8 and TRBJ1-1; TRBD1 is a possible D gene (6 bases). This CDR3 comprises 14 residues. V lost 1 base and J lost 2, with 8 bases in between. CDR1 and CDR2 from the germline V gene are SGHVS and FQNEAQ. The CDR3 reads CASSLGGRNTEAFF. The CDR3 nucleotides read TGTGCCAGCAGCTTAGGGGGGCGTAACACTGAAGCTTTCTTT.

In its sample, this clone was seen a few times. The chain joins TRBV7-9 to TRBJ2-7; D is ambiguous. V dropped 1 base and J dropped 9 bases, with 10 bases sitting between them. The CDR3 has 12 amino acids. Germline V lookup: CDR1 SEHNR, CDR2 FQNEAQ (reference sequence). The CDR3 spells CASSLGQSRQYF. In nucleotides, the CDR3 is TGTGCCAGCAGCTTAGGTCAGTCACGGCAGTACTTC. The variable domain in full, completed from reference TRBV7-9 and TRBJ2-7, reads DTGVSQNPRHKITKRGQNVTFRCDPISEHNRLYWYRQTLGQGPEFLTYFQNEAQLEKSRLLSDRFSAERPKGSFSTLEIQRTEQGDSAMYLCASSLGQSRQYFGPGTRLTVT.

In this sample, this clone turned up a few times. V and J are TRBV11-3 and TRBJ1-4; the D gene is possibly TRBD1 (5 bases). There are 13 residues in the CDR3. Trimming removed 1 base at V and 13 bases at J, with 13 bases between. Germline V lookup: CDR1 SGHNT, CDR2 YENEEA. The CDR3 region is CASSLGQGRGLFF. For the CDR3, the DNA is TGTGCCAGCAGCTTAGGGCAGGGAAGAGGACTGTTTTTT.

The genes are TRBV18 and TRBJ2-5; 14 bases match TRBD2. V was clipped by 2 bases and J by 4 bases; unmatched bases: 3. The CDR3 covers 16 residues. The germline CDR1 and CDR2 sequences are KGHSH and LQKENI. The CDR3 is CASSPMGLAGVETQYF. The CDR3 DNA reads TGTGCCAGCTCACCAATGGGACTAGCGGGGGTAGAGACCCAGTACTTC.

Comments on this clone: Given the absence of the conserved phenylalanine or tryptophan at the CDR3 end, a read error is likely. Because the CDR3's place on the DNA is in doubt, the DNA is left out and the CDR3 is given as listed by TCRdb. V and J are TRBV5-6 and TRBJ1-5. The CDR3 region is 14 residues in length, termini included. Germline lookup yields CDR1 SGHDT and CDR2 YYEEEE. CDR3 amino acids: CASSWTGGNQPKHL.

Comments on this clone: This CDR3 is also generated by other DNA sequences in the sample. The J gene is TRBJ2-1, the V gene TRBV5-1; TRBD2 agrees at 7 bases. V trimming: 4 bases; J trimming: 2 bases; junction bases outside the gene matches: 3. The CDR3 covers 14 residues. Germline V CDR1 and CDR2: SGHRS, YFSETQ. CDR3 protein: CASSPSGTYNEQFF. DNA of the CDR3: TGCGCCAGCAGCCCTAGCGGTACCTACAATGAGCAGTTCTTC.

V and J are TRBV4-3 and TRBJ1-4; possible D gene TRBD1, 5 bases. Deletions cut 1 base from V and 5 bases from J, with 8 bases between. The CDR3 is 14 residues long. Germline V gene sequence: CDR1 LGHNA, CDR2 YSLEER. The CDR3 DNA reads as TGCGCCAGCAGCCAAGGCGGGGCGAATGAAAAACTGTTTTTT. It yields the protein CASSQGGANEKLFF.